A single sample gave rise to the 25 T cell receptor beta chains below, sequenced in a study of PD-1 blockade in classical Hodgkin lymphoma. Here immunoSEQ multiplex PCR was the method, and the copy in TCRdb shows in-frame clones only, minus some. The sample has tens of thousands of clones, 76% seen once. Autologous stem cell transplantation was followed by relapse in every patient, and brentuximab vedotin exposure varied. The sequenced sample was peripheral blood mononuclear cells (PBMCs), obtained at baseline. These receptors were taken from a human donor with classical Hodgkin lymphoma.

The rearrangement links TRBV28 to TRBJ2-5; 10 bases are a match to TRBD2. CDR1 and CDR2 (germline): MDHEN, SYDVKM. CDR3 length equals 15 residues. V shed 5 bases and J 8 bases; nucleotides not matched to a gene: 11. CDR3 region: CASSALRTSGLTQYF. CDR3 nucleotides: TGTGCCAGCAGTGCCCTAAGGACTAGCGGTTTAACCCAGTACTTC.

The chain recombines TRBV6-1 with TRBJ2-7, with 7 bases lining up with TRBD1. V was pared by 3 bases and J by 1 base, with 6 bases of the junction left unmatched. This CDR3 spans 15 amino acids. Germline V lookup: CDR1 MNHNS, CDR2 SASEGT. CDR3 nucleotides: TGTGCCAGCAGTGACGTTGGACAGGCGTCCTACGAGCAGTACTTC. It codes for CASSDVGQASYEQYF.

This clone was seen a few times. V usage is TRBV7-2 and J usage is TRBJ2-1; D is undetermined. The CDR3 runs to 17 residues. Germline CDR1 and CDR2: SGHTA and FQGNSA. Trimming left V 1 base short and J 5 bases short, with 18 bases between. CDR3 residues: CASSLDVRQLPNNEQFF. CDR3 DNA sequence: TGTGCCAGCAGCTTAGACGTGCGACAACTTCCCAACAATGAGCAGTTCTTC.

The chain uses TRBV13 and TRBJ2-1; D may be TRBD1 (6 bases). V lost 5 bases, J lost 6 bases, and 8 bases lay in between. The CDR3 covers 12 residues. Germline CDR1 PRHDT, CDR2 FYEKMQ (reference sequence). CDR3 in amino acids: CASSQGSNEQFF. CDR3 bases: TGTGCCAGCAGCCAGGGGAGCAATGAGCAGTTCTTC.

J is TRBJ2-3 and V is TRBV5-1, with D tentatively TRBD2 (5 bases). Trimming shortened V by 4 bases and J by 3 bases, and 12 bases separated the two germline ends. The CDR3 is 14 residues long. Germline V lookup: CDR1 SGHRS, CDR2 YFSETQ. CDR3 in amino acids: CASSHGLGTDTQYF. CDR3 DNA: TGCGCCAGCAGCCACGGACTGGGGACAGATACGCAGTATTTT.

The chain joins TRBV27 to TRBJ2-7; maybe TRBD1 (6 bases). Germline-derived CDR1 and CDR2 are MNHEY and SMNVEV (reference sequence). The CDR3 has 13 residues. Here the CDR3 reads CVTGDRPNYEQYF. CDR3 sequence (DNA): TGTGTCACCGGAGACAGGCCTAACTACGAGCAGTACTTC.

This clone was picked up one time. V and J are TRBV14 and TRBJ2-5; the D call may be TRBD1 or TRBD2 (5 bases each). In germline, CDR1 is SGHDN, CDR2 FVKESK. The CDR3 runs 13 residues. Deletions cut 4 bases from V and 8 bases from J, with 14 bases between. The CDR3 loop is CASSPGTRGTQYF. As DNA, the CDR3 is TGTGCCAGCAGCCCCGGGACGCGCGGTACCCAGTACTTC.

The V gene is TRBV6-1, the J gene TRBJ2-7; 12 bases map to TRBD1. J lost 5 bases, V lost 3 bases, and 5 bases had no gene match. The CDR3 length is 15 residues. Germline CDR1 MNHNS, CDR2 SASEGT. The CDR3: CASSDPGQGAHEQYF. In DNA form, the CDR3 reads TGTGCCAGCAGTGACCCGGGACAGGGGGCCCACGAGCAGTACTTC.

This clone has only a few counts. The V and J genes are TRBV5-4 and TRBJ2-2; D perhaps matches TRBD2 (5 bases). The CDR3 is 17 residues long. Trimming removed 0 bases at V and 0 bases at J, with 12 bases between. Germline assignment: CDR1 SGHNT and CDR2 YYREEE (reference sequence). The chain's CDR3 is CASSLGVSGANTGELFF. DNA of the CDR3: TGTGCCAGCAGCTTGGGAGTATCCGGGGCGAACACCGGGGAGCTGTTTTTT.

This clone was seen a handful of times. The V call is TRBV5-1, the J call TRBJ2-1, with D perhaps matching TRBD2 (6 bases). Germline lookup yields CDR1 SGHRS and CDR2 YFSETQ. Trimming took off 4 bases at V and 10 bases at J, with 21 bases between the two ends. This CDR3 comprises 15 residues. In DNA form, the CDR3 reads TGCGCCAGCAGCGAAACGGGAGATTTCTGGGGGGAGCAGTTCTTC. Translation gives CASSETGDFWGEQFF. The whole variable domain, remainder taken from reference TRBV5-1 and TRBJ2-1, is KAGVTQTPRYLIKTRGQQVTLSCSPISGHRSVSWYQQTPGQGLQFLFEYFSETQRNKGNFPGRFSGRQFSNSRSEMNVSTLELGDSALYLCASSETGDFWGEQFFGPGTRLTVL.

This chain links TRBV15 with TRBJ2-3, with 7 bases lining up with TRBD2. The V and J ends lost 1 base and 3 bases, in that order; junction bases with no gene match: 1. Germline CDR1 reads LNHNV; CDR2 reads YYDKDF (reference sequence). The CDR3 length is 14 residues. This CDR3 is CATSRGEGTDTQYF. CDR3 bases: TGTGCCACCAGCAGAGGGGAGGGTACAGATACGCAGTATTTT.

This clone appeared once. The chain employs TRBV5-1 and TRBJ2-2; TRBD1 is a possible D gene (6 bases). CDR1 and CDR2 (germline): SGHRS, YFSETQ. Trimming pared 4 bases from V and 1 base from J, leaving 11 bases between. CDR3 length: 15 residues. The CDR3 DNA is TGCGCCAGCAGCCAGTCCAGGGGGAACACCGGGGAGCTGTTTTTT. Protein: CASSQSRGNTGELFF.

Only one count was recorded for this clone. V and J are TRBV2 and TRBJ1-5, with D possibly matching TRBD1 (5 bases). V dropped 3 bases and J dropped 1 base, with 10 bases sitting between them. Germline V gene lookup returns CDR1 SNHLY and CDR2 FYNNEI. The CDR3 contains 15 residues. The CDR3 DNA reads TGTGCCAGCAGTGAGGGGGATGTAAGCAATCAGCCCCAGCATTTT. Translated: CASSEGDVSNQPQHF.

In DNA, the CDR3 is TGTGCCAGCAGTGAAGCGCTCGGGTACACCATATATTTT. Residues: CASSEALGYTIYF. The chain carries TRBV6-1 and TRBJ1-3; D not certain. Deletions cut 0 bases from V and 8 bases from J, with 8 bases between. This CDR3 is built from 13 residues. Germline loops: CDR1 MNHNS, CDR2 SASEGT.

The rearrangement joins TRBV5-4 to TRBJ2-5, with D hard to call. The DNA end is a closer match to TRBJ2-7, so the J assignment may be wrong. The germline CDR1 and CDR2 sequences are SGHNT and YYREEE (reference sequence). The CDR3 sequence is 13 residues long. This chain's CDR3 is CASSLEVSYEQYF. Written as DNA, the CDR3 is TGTGCCAGCAGCTTGGAGGTTAGCTACGAGCAGTACTTC.

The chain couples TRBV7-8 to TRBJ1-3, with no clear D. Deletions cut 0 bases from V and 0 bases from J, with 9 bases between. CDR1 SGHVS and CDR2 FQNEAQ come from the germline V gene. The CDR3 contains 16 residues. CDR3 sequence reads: CASSLARQPSGNTIYF. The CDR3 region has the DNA TGTGCCAGCAGCTTAGCGCGGCAGCCCTCTGGAAACACCATATATTTT.

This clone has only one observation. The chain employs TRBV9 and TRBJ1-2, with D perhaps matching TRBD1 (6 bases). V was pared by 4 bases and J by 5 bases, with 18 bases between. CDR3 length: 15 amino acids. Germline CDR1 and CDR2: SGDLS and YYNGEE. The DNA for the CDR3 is TGTGCCAGCAGCCCACGGGACACGGAAAGATATGGCTACACCTTC. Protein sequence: CASSPRDTERYGYTF.

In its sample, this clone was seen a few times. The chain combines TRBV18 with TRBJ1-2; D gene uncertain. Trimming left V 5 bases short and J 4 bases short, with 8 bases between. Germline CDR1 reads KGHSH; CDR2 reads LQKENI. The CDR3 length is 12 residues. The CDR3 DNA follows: TGTGCCAGCTCATTGGACCTCTATGGCTACACCTTC. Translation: CASSLDLYGYTF.

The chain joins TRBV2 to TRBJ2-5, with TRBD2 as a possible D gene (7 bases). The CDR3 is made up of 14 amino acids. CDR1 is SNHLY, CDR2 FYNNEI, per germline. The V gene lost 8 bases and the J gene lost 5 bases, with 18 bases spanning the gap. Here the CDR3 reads CASRGGSSGETQYF. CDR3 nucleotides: TGTGCCAGCCGTGGGGGCAGTAGCGGGGAGACCCAGTACTTC.

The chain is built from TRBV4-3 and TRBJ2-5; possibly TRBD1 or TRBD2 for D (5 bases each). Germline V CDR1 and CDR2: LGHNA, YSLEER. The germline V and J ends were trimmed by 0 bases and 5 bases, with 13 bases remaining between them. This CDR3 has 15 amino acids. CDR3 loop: CASSQERDPRETQYF. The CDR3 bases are TGCGCCAGCAGCCAAGAACGGGACCCGAGGGAGACCCAGTACTTC.

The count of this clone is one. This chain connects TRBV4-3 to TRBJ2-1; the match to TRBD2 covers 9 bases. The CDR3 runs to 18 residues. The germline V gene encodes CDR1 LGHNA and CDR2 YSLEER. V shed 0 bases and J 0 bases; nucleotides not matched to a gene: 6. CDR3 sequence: CASSQDLLAGSSYNEQFF. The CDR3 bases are TGCGCCAGCAGCCAAGACCTTCTAGCGGGGAGCTCCTACAATGAGCAGTTCTTC.

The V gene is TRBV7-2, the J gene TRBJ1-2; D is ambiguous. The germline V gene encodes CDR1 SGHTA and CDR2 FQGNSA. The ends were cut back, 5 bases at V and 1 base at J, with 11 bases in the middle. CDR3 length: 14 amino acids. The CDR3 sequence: CASSLTRINYGYTF. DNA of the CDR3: TGTGCCAGCAGCCTAACACGGATTAACTATGGCTACACCTTC.

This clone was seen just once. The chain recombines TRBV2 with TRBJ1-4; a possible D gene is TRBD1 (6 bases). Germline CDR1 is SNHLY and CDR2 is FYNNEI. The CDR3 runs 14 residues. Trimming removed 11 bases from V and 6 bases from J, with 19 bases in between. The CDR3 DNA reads TGTGCCGGCAAGGGGACATTCTCGGATGAAAAACTGTTTTTT. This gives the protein CAGKGTFSDEKLFF.

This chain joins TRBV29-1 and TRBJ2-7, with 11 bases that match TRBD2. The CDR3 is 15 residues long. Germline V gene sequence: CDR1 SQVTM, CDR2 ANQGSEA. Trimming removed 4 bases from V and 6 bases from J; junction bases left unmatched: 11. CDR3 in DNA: TGCAGCGTTGTGACTAGCGGGACCGTGGGGGCCGAGCAGTACTTC. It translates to CSVVTSGTVGAEQYF.

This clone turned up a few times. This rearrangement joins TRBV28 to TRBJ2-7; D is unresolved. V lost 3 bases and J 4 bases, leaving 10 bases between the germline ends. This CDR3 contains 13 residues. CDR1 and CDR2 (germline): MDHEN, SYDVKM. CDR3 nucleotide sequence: TGTGCCAGCAGTTTTGGACGGTTGTACGAGCAGTACTTC. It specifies CASSFGRLYEQYF.